Presented here are 19 T cell receptor beta chains from one specimen sequenced in a study of cytomegalovirus exposure and HLA in healthy donors. The PCR ran on 60 Vbeta and 13 Jbeta primers. Assay: immunoSEQ multiplex PCR; the TCRdb copy retains only in-frame clones and omits some. The sample includes more than 110,000 clones, 70% to 75% seen only once; the top ten take 1.5% to 2%. Sequenced: PBMCs. These receptors came from a woman in her 30s in good health and CMV-seronegative.

The CDR3 spells CASSALAGVYEQYV. The CDR3 DNA is TGTGCCAGCAGTGCTCTAGCGGGGGTTTACGAGCAGTACGTC. The chain uses TRBV2 and TRBJ2-7; 10 bases match TRBD2. Germline trimming cut 4 bases from V and 4 bases from J; bases unmatched to any gene: 4. The CDR3 contains 14 residues. Germline values: CDR1 SNHLY, CDR2 FYNNEI.

This clone occurred once. V usage is TRBV9 and J usage is TRBJ2-5; 11 bases match TRBD2. Germline lookup yields CDR1 SGDLS and CDR2 YYNGEE. With V trimmed by 1 base and J by 4 bases, 15 bases remained unmatched. The CDR3 runs 19 residues. This chain's CDR3 is CASSVSRGVAGGPVETQYF. The CDR3 bases are TGTGCCAGCAGCGTATCCCGAGGGGTAGCGGGAGGGCCTGTAGAGACCCAGTACTTC.

CDR3 residues: CASSYAYPGETQYF. The CDR3 DNA reads as TGTGCCAGCAGTTACGCCTACCCGGGAGAGACCCAGTACTTC. The chain employs TRBV6-5 and TRBJ2-5; D remains ambiguous. This CDR3 has 14 amino acids. V was shortened by 2 bases and J by 4 bases, with 11 bases between the two germline ends. Germline V gene sequence: CDR1 MNHEY, CDR2 SVGAGI.

The chain recombines TRBV19 with TRBJ2-1, with D perhaps matching TRBD2 (5 bases). This CDR3 has 13 residues. The V gene's germline CDR1 is LNHDA and CDR2 SQIVND (reference sequence). Trimming cost V 7 bases and J 8 bases, with 15 bases left between them. CDR3 coding DNA: TGTGCCAGTACTCCTGCGGGCAGGCATGAGCAGTTCTTC. This sequence encodes CASTPAGRHEQFF.

The chain recombines TRBV2 with TRBJ1-3; D is uncertain. CDR1 and CDR2 (germline): SNHLY, FYNNEI. This CDR3 has 16 amino acids. The V gene lost 1 base and the J gene lost 0 bases, with 10 bases spanning the gap. CDR3 nucleotide sequence: TGTGCCAGCAGTGAAGGCCAGGTTAGCTCTGGAAACACCATATATTTT. Residues: CASSEGQVSSGNTIYF.

The chain carries TRBV13 and TRBJ1-5; D remains unclear. The CDR3 is 14 residues long. Germline assignment: CDR1 PRHDT and CDR2 FYEKMQ (reference sequence). Trimming cost V 3 bases and J 4 bases, with 10 bases left between them. The CDR3 sequence: CASSFRTGNQPQHF. The CDR3 DNA is TGTGCCAGCAGCTTCCGGACGGGAAATCAGCCCCAGCATTTT.

Worth noting for this clone: The identical CDR3 is also encoded by other nucleotide sequences in the sample. The chain carries TRBV7-9 and TRBJ1-1; TRBD1 is a possible D gene (6 bases). The germline CDR1 and CDR2 sequences are SEHNR and FQNEAQ (reference sequence). This CDR3 is built from 13 residues. V gave up 4 bases and J gave up 6 bases, with 12 bases separating them. The CDR3 sequence is CASSSTGLAEAFF. As DNA, the CDR3 is TGTGCCAGCAGCTCCACAGGGTTGGCTGAAGCTTTCTTT.

The genes are TRBV5-1 and TRBJ2-3, with 11 bases that match TRBD2. The length of the CDR3 is 19 residues. CDR1 SGHRS and CDR2 YFSETQ come from the germline V gene. Trimming removed 0 bases from V and 2 bases from J; junction bases left unmatched: 11. As DNA, the CDR3 is TGCGCCAGCAGCTTGGTAAGGGCTAGCGGGAGGAGAAACACAGATACGCAGTATTTT. As protein: CASSLVRASGRRNTDTQYF. Full variable domain (outside the CDR3, taken from reference TRBV5-1 and TRBJ2-3): KAGVTQTPRYLIKTRGQQVTLSCSPISGHRSVSWYQQTPGQGLQFLFEYFSETQRNKGNFPGRFSGRQFSNSRSEMNVSTLELGDSALYLCASSLVRASGRRNTDTQYFGPGTRLTVL.

This clone turned up a few times. The chain couples TRBV6-5 to TRBJ1-4; 9 bases are shared with TRBD1. CDR3 size: 14 residues. The V segment lost 2 bases and the J segment 8 bases; nucleotides outside the gene matches: 3. Germline CDR1 is MNHEY and CDR2 is SVGAGI. The CDR3 DNA follows: TGTGCCAGCAGTTACCCGGGACAGGGAGAAAAACTGTTTTTT. It is translated as CASSYPGQGEKLFF.

The V call is TRBV4-1, the J call TRBJ1-4, with TRBD1 matching 7 bases. Germline V gene data show CDR1 as MGHRA and CDR2 as YSYEKL. Trimming removed 3 bases from V and 3 bases from J; junction bases left unmatched: 4. CDR3 length equals 15 residues. This chain's CDR3 is CASSQTGTANEKLFF. CDR3 bases: TGCGCCAGCAGCCAGACCGGGACAGCTAATGAAAAACTGTTTTTT.

The J gene is TRBJ2-5, the V gene TRBV5-1, with TRBD2 identical over 10 bases. V shed 0 bases, J shed 1 base, and the junction held 6 bases outside the gene matches. Germline loops: CDR1 SGHRS, CDR2 YFSETQ. This CDR3 region has 17 residues. The CDR3 coding sequence is TGCGCCAGCAGCTTGGGTGGTGTAGCGGGAGGCCAAGAGACCCAGTACTTC. Its translation is CASSLGGVAGGQETQYF.

This chain uses TRBV6-6 with TRBJ2-1, with 8 positions matching TRBD2. Germline V gives CDR1 MNHNY, CDR2 SVGAGI (reference sequence). Trimming at V came to 6 bases and at J to 4 bases, leaving 11 bases not matched to a gene. This CDR3 is built from 16 residues. The CDR3 coding sequence is TGTGCCAGCAGAACCCTTATAGCGGGGTATTACAATGAGCAGTTCTTC. Translated, it gives CASRTLIAGYYNEQFF.

The CDR3 coding sequence is TGTGCCAGCACCGTCACTAGGGAGGCTTCTTATGGCTACACCTTC. Translation: CASTVTREASYGYTF. This chain joins TRBV6-5 and TRBJ1-2; unclear D gene. From germline, CDR1 is MNHEY and CDR2 SVGAGI. The V and J ends lost 7 bases and 5 bases respectively, with 20 bases between them. The CDR3 sequence is 15 residues long.

CDR3 DNA sequence: TGTGCCAGCAGCGCGACAGGGATAAGAGAGACCCAGTACTTC. Amino acids: CASSATGIRETQYF. This chain uses TRBV7-2 with TRBJ2-5, with TRBD1 matching 7 bases. Germline V gene lookup returns CDR1 SGHTA and CDR2 FQGNSA. The CDR3 is 14 residues long. V shed 5 bases, J shed 4 bases, and the junction held 7 bases outside the gene matches.

As concerns this clone: At one end the junction does not follow the germline gene, possibly because of a read error. This sample includes further DNA sequences coding for the same CDR3. The V gene is TRBV5-6, the J gene TRBJ1-2; D not resolved. The CDR3 spans 16 residues. The germline gives CDR1 SGHDT, CDR2 YYEEEE. In DNA, the CDR3 is TGTGCCAGTAGCTTGGTAGGCAGGCCTACAAACTATGGCTACACCTTC. Encoded protein: CASSLVGRPTNYGYTF.

The chain combines TRBV10-1 with TRBJ1-5; 7 bases are a match to TRBD1. The CDR3 covers 18 residues. Germline CDR1 WNHNN, CDR2 SYGVQD (reference sequence). Trimming removed 8 bases from V and 4 bases from J; junction bases left unmatched: 20. The CDR3 DNA follows: TGCGCCAGCCAAGTGACGACAGGGTTATGGATTGGGAATCAGCCCCAGCATTTT. Translated: CASQVTTGLWIGNQPQHF.

This clone was seen more than once but under ten times. The rearrangement links TRBV5-5 to TRBJ1-4; the match to TRBD1 covers 9 bases. Germline assignment: CDR1 SGHKS and CDR2 YYEKEE (reference sequence). CDR3 size: 15 residues. The ends lost 2 bases at V and 3 bases at J; junction bases unmatched: 2. The CDR3 sequence: CASSFTGGPNEKLFF. The CDR3 bases are TGTGCCAGCAGCTTCACAGGGGGCCCTAATGAAAAACTGTTTTTT.

This clone was seen a handful of times. The CDR3 region is CASSERSGSKVTQYF. DNA of the CDR3: TGTGCCAGCAGTGAAAGGAGCGGGAGTAAAGTGACCCAGTACTTC. V usage is TRBV2 and J usage is TRBJ2-5; 8 nucleotides match TRBD2. Trimming cost V 2 bases and J 7 bases; bases outside gene matches: 9. This CDR3 has 15 amino acids. Germline V gene sequence: CDR1 SNHLY, CDR2 FYNNEI.

The chain recombines TRBV7-6 with TRBJ2-3; TRBD2 agrees at 9 bases. Germline values: CDR1 SGHVS, CDR2 FNYEAQ. The CDR3 covers 16 residues. Trimming at V came to 1 base and at J to 4 bases, leaving 6 bases not matched to a gene. The CDR3 region is CASSLGGSGGADTQYF. Written as DNA, the CDR3 is TGTGCCAGCAGCTTAGGGGGTAGCGGGGGCGCAGATACGCAGTATTTT. Full variable domain (rest looked up from reference TRBV7-6 and TRBJ2-3): GAGVSQSPRYKVTKRGQDVALRCDPISGHVSLYWYRQALGQGPEFLTYFNYEAQQDKSGLPNDRFSAERPEGSISTLTIQRTEQRDSAMYRCASSLGGSGGADTQYFGPGTRLTVL.